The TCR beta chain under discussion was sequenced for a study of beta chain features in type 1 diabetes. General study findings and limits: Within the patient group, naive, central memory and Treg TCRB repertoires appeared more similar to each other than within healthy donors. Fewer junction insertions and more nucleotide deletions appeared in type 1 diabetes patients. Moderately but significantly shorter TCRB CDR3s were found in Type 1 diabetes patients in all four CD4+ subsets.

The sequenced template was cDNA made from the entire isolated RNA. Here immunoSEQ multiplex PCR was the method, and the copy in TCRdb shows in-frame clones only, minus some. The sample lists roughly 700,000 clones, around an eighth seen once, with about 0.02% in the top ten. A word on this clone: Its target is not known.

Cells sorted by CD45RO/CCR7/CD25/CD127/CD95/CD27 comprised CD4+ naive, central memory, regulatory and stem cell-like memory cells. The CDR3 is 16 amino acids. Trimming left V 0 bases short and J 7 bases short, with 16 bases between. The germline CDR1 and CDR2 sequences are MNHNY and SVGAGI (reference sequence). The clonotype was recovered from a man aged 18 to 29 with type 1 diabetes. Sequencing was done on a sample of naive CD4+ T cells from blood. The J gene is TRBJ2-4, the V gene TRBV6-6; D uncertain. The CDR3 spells CASSYSIWVSENIQYF. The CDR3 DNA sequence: TGTGCCAGCAGTTACTCTATTTGGGTCTCTGAGAACATTCAGTACTTC.